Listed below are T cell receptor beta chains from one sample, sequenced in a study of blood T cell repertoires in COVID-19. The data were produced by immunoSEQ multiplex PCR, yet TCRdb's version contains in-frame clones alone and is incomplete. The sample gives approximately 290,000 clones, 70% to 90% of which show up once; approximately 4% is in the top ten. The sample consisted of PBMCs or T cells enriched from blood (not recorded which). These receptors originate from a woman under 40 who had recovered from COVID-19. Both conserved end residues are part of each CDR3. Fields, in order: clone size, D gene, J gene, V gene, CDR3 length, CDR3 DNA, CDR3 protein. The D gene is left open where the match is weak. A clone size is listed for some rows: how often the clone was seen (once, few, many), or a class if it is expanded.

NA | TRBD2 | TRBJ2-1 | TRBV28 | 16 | TGTGCCAGCAGTTTCTCGGGGCTAGCGGGAGGGGATGAGCAGTTCTTC | CASSFSGLAGGDEQFF
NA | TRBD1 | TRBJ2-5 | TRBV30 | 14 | TGTGCCTGGAACCCGGACAGGGGTACGGAGACCCAGTACTTC | CAWNPDRGTETQYF
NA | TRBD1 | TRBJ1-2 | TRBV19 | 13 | TGTGCCAGTAGTATTAAGGGGGCGCGTGGCTACACCTTC | CASSIKGARGYTF
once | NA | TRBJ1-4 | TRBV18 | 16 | TGTGCCAGCTCACTGACAGGATTTACAACTAATGAAAAACTGTTTTTT | CASSLTGFTTNEKLFF
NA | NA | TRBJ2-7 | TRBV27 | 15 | TGTGCCAGCAGTTTACGGTGGACAGCCGCCTACGAGCAGTACTTC | CASSLRWTAAYEQYF
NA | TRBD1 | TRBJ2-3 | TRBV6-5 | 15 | TGTGCCAGCAGGGTTCCGGGACAGGCCACAGATACGCAGTATTTT | CASRVPGQATDTQYF
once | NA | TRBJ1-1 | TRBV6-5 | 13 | TGTGCCAGCAGTTACACAGCGAACACTGAAGCTTTCTTT | CASSYTANTEAFF
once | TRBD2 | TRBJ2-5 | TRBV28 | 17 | TGTGCCAGCAGTTTAACTCCCGTAGCGGGAGAGCAAGAGACCCAGTACTTC | CASSLTPVAGEQETQYF
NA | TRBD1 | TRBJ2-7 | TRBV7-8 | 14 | TGTGCCAGCAGCCCCGACAGGGGTGCCTACGAGCAGTACTTC | CASSPDRGAYEQYF
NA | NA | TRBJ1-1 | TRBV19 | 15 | TGTGCCAGTAGTATCGACACGACAGGTACCACTGAAGCTTTCTTT | CASSIDTTGTTEAFF
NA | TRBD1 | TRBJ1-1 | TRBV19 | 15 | TGTGCCAGTAGTCCATGGACAGGAGCGAACACTGAAGCTTTCTTT | CASSPWTGANTEAFF
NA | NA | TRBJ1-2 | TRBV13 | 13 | TGTGCCAGCAGCTTAGGGACATCCTATGGCTACACCTTC | CASSLGTSYGYTF
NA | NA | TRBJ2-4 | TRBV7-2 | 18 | TGTGCCAGCAGCTCAAACCCGCCAAGGAGCTTAGCCAAAAACATTCAGTACTTC | CASSSNPPRSLAKNIQYF
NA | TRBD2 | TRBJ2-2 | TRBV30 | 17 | TGTGCCTGGGACGGACTAGCGGGAAACCCGAACACCGGGGAGCTGTTTTTT | CAWDGLAGNPNTGELFF
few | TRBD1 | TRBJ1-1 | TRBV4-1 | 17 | TGCGCCAGCAGCCTGCAGGGACAGGGTTCGCTGAACACTGAAGCTTTCTTT | CASSLQGQGSLNTEAFF
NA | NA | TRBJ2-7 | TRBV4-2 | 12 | TGTGCCAGCAGCCAGGGACGGGGGATTTGGAACTTC | CASSQGRGIWNF
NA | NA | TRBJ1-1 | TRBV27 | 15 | TGTGCCAGCAGTTTTAGCGCCTTAGGGAACACTGAAGCTTTCTTT | CASSFSALGNTEAFF
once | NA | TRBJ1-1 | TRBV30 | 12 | TGTGCCTGGAGTGTAATCGGCACTGAAGCTTTCTTT | CAWSVIGTEAFF
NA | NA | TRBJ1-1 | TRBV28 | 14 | TGTGCCAGCAGTTCACCTACGGGGAGGACTGAAGCTTTCTTT | CASSSPTGRTEAFF
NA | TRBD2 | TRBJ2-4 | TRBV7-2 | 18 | TGTGCCAGCAGCTCCCCCGGCCTGCGGGGGGGCGCCAAAAACATTCAGTACTTC | CASSSPGLRGGAKNIQYF
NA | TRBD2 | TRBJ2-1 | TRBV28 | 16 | TGTGCCAGCACCCCGGGACTAGCGGGAGGTCACAATGAGCAGTTCTTC | CASTPGLAGGHNEQFF
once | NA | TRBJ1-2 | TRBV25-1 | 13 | TGTGCCAGCAGTGAAAGAGCTAACTATGGCTACACCTTC | CASSERANYGYTF
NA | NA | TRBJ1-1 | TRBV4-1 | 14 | TGCGCCAGCAGCCTAAACGTAGCCGTTACTGAAGCTTTCTTT | CASSLNVAVTEAFF
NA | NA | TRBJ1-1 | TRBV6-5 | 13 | TGTGCCAGCAACTTACAGGGAACCTCTGAAGCTTTCTTT | CASNLQGTSEAFF
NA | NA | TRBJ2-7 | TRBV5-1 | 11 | TGCGCCAGCAGAAGGGGCAACGAGCAGTACTTC | CASRRGNEQYF
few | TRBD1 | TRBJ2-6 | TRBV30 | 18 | TGTGCCTGGGGAAAATACGACAGGGTAGGTTCTGGGGCCAACGTCCTGACTTTC | CAWGKYDRVGSGANVLTF
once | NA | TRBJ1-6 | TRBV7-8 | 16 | TGTGCCAGCAGCTTGGTGGCAGGGACTATTAATTCACCCCTCCACTTT | CASSLVAGTINSPLHF
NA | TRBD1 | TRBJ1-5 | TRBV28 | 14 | TGTGCCAGCACCCTACAGGGGGCAGGACAGCCCCAGCATTTT | CASTLQGAGQPQHF
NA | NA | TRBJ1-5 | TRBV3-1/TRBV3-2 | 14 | TGTGCCAGCAGCCAGGGACACACCAATCAGCCCCAGCATTTT | CASSQGHTNQPQHF
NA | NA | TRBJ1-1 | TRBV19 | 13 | TGTGCCAGTAGTATAGCACAGAACACTGAAGCTTTCTTT | CASSIAQNTEAFF
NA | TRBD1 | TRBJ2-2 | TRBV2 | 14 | TGTGCCAGCTTCGACAGGGAGAACACCGGGGAGCTGTTTTTT | CASFDRENTGELFF